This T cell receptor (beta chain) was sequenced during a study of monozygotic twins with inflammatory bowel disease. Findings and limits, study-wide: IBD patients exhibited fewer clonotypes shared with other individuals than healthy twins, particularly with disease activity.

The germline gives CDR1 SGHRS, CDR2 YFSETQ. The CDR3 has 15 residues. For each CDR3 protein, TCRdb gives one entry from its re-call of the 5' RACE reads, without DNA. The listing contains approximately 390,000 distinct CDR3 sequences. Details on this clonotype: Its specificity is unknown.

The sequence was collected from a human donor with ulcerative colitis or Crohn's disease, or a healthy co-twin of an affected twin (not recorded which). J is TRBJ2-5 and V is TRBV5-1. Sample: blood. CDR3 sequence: CASSLETLRLETQYF.